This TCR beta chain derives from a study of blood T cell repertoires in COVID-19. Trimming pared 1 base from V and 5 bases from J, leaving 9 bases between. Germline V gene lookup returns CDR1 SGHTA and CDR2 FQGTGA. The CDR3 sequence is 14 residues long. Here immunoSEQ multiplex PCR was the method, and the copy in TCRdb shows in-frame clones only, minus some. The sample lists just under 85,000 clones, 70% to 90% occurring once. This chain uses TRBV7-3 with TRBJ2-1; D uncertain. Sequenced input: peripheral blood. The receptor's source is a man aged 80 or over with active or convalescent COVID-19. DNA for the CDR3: TGTGCCAGCAGCTTAAGGGCAGACGACAATGAGCAGTTCTTC. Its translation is CASSLRADDNEQFF.